This passage covers 17 T cell receptor beta chains from one sample sequenced in a study of regulatory T cells in long-lasting Graves disease. The time point was: newly diagnosed GD, antithyroid drugs for less than 3 months. PBMC RNA served as the TCR library source. CDR3-region Arm-PCR and iRepertoire HTBI primers produced the TCR beta libraries. TCRdb re-called the multiplex PCR reads through MiXCR, storing one row per CDR3 protein. This repertoire shows about 440,000 distinct CDR3 sequences, about 15% found once; its top ten account for 15% to 20%. The same sample was also used in a study of T cells in Graves' hyperthyroidism and ophthalmopathy.

Material: peripheral blood mononuclear cells (PBMCs), obtained at new diagnosis, from a patient treated with antithyroid drugs. These receptors all come from a woman in her 30s with Graves disease.

The chain is built from TRBV6-2 or TRBV6-3 and TRBJ2-7; D may correspond to TRBD1 or TRBD2 (5 bases each). Deletions cut 4 bases from V and 4 bases from J, with 14 bases between. The CDR3 covers 14 residues. Germline CDR1 reads MNHEY; CDR2 reads SVGEGT. The CDR3 DNA sequence: TGTGCCAGCAGTTGGGCAGGGAGATTTTACGAGCAGTACTTC. It is translated as CASSWAGRFYEQYF.

This clonotype has only a few counts. The rearrangement uses TRBV19 and TRBJ2-2, with unresolved D. The V and J ends lost 2 bases and 2 bases respectively, with 9 bases between them. This CDR3 has 15 residues. The germline V gene has CDR1 LNHDA and CDR2 SQIVND (reference sequence). CDR3 sequence (DNA): TGTGCCAGTAGTATATTGGCCAGCAACACCGGGGAGCTGTTTTTT. Translation gives CASSILASNTGELFF.

In this sample, this clonotype turned up many times. This sequence joins TRBV7-8 and TRBJ1-1, with D tentatively TRBD1 (5 bases). The CDR3 sequence is 15 residues long. The germline gives CDR1 SGHVS, CDR2 FQNEAQ. V was shortened by 1 base and J by 6 bases, with 15 bases between the two germline ends. The CDR3 DNA sequence: TGTGCCAGCAGCTTAGATGTGGGGCTCAACGCTGAAGCTTTCTTT. It specifies CASSLDVGLNAEAFF.

This clonotype occurred many times. The V gene is TRBV24-1, the J gene TRBJ1-1; D gene ambiguous. The CDR3 contains 12 residues. Germline-derived CDR1 and CDR2 are KGHDR and SFDVKD. Trimming took 4 bases from V and 4 from J, leaving 6 bases between them. The CDR3 here is CATSEVGTEAFF. As DNA, the CDR3 is TGTGCCACCAGTGAGGTTGGCACTGAAGCTTTCTTT.

A few counts support this clonotype. The rearrangement links TRBV5-1 to TRBJ1-4; TRBD1 matches at 10 bases. This CDR3 is built from 11 residues. From germline, CDR1 is SGHRS and CDR2 YFSETQ. V gave up 4 bases and J gave up 16 bases; unmatched junction bases: 4. As DNA, the CDR3 is TGCGCCAGCAGCGCGGGACAGGGGAAGTTTTTT. Translating gives CASSAGQGKFF.

In its sample, this clonotype was seen many times. The genes are TRBV27 and TRBJ2-7; 7 bases map to TRBD1. V shed 6 bases and J 3 bases; nucleotides not matched to a gene: 8. The CDR3 consists of 14 residues. Germline V CDR1 and CDR2: MNHEY, SMNVEV (reference sequence). CDR3 sequence: CASSRKGTDYEQYF. The CDR3 DNA follows: TGTGCCAGCAGCCGAAAGGGGACAGACTACGAGCAGTACTTC.

V gene TRBV5-6 combines with J gene TRBJ2-5; D is ambiguous. V was clipped by 2 bases and J by 5 bases, with 10 bases between them. Germline loops: CDR1 SGHDT, CDR2 YYEEEE. CDR3 length: 13 amino acids. The CDR3 nucleotides are TGTGCCAGCAGCTTCCCCCCCCCGGAGACCCAGTACTTC. It yields the protein CASSFPPPETQYF. The full variable domain, in which reference TRBV5-6 and TRBJ2-5 provide the parts outside the CDR3, is DAGVTQSPTHLIKTRGQQVTLRCSPKSGHDTVSWYQQALGQGPQFIFQYYEEEERQRGNFPDRFSGHQFPNYSSELNVNALLLGDSALYLCASSFPPPETQYFGPGTRLLVL.

This clonotype was picked up one time. The rearrangement joins TRBV29-1 to TRBJ2-1, with D possibly matching TRBD2 (5 bases). V lost 1 base, J lost 10 bases, and 17 bases lay in between. This CDR3 spans 14 amino acids. CDR1 and CDR2 (germline): SQVTM, ANQGSEA. In DNA, the CDR3 is TGCAGCGTTGAAGGTCAAATGCGGGCATTCGAGCAGTTCTTC. Its translation is CSVEGQMRAFEQFF.

Of note for this clonotype: A much larger clone lies one base from this, so it may be a read error. The chain combines TRBV4-1 with TRBJ2-7; D is unresolved. Trimming took off 5 bases at V and 6 bases at J, with 32 bases between the two ends. This CDR3 has 19 amino acids. The germline V gene encodes CDR1 MGHRA and CDR2 YSYEKL. The CDR3 DNA sequence: TGCGCCAGCAGCGACCCCCCCCACTTCTGGAGCGACAAAGCCTGCGAGCAGTACTTC. It translates to CASSDPPHFWSDKACEQYF.

This clonotype was recorded many times. The chain uses TRBV28 and TRBJ2-5; the match to TRBD2 covers 8 bases. The CDR3 is 16 residues long. Germline CDR1 MDHEN, CDR2 SYDVKM. Germline trimming cut 3 bases from V and 2 bases from J; bases unmatched to any gene: 8. The chain's CDR3 is CASSFTERELQETQYF. As DNA, the CDR3 is TGTGCCAGCAGTTTTACAGAGCGGGAGCTGCAAGAGACCCAGTACTTC.

In this sample, this clonotype turned up a few times. This may be a read error: a much more frequent sequence differs by one nucleotide. This CDR3 fails to terminate in the conserved phenylalanine or tryptophan, so it likely reflects a read error. The chain joins TRBV3-1 to TRBJ1-5; 11 bases map to TRBD1. Germline CDR1 reads LGHDT; CDR2 reads YNNKEL (reference sequence). The V gene end was trimmed by 1 base and the J gene end by 7 bases; junction bases not matched to a gene: 6. This CDR3 is built from 16 residues. The CDR3 DNA reads TGTGCCAGCAGCCAAGGAACCGGGACAGGGGGACAGCCCCAGCATCTT. It specifies CASSQGTGTGGQPQHL.

The CDR3 is CASSEGWESTEAFF. The CDR3 region has the DNA TGTGCCAGCTCGGAGGGATGGGAGAGCACTGAAGCTTTCTTT. The chain joins TRBV3-1 to TRBJ1-1, with D unclear. The V gene lost 8 bases and the J gene lost 4 bases, with 17 bases spanning the gap. This CDR3 contains 14 residues. The germline gives CDR1 LGHDT, CDR2 YNNKEL (reference sequence). The variable domain in full, with the rest retrieved from reference TRBV3-1 and TRBJ1-1, is DTAVSQTPKYLVTQMGNDKSIKCEQNLGHDTMYWYKQDSKKFLKIMFSYNNKELIINETVPNRFSPKSPDKAHLNLHINSLELGDSAVYFCASSEGWESTEAFFGQGTRLTVV.

This clonotype was recorded many times. The chain joins TRBV24-1 to TRBJ2-1; no firm D call. V shed 8 bases and J shed 7 bases, with 11 bases lying between them. This CDR3 contains 12 residues. CDR1 is KGHDR, CDR2 SFDVKD, per germline. The CDR3 DNA reads as TGTGCCACCAAGTCTGAGATAAATGAGCAGTTCTTC. This translates into CATKSEINEQFF.

Remarks on this clonotype: At one boundary the junction diverges from the germline segment, which might be a read error. The rearrangement links TRBV3-1 to TRBJ2-5, with 7 bases fitting TRBD2. The CDR3 is 16 amino acids. The V gene's germline CDR1 is LGHDT and CDR2 YNNKEL (reference sequence). In DNA, the CDR3 is TGTGCCAGCAGCCAAGATATAGGGAGGGACCAAGAGACCCAATACTTC. This codes for CASSQDIGRDQETQYF.

This clonotype was picked up a small number of times. Possible read error: a much larger clone is one base away. J is TRBJ1-6 and V is TRBV11-2, with 10 nucleotides matching TRBD1. Trimming took 6 bases from V and 10 from J; bases not matched to a gene: 18. CDR1 and CDR2 from the germline V gene are SGHAT and FQNNGV. The CDR3 contains 18 residues. The CDR3 spells CASRSPGQGPSAGSPLHF. The CDR3 DNA sequence: TGTGCCAGCAGATCCCCGGGACAGGGGCCCTCCGCGGGGTCACCCCTCCACTTT.

The sample holds many counts of this clonotype. The rearrangement joins TRBV5-1 to TRBJ1-1, with D unclear. The CDR3 totals 14 residues. V lost 1 base and J 0 bases, leaving 7 bases between the germline ends. Germline V gives CDR1 SGHRS, CDR2 YFSETQ. The CDR3: CASSLRHMNTEAFF. The CDR3 DNA sequence: TGCGCCAGCAGCTTGAGGCATATGAACACTGAAGCTTTCTTT. The full variable domain, in which reference TRBV5-1 and TRBJ1-1 provide the parts outside the CDR3, is KAGVTQTPRYLIKTRGQQVTLSCSPISGHRSVSWYQQTPGQGLQFLFEYFSETQRNKGNFPGRFSGRQFSNSRSEMNVSTLELGDSALYLCASSLRHMNTEAFFGQGTRLTVV.

At least ten counts were recorded for this clonotype. The J gene is TRBJ2-2, the V gene TRBV5-8; tentative D call: TRBD2 (5 bases). V lost 7 bases to trimming and J lost 3 bases, with 16 bases between them. The CDR3 length is 15 residues. CDR1 and CDR2 (germline): SGHTS, YDEGEE. The CDR3 sequence is CASLPGWLDTGELFF. Written as DNA, the CDR3 is TGTGCCAGCCTCCCGGGATGGTTGGACACCGGGGAGCTGTTTTTT.